Sequencing of this T cell receptor (beta chain) was carried out in a study of blood T cell repertoires in COVID-19. The CDR3 is made up of 15 amino acids. Germline V gene sequence: CDR1 SGHNT, CDR2 YENEEA. Trimming shortened V by 0 bases and J by 1 base, and 10 bases separated the two germline ends. This table comes from immunoSEQ multiplex PCR, and its TCRdb copy is limited to in-frame clones, with some not included. This table has tens of thousands of clones, 88% appearing once. The V gene is TRBV11-3, the J gene TRBJ2-7; D might be TRBD1 (5 bases). Sequencing was done on a sample of peripheral blood. This TCR was recovered from a woman aged 70-85 years with active COVID-19. The CDR3 sequence is CASSLDQGKSYEQYF. DNA for the CDR3: TGTGCCAGCAGCTTAGACCAGGGTAAATCCTACGAGCAGTACTTC.